The source of this T cell receptor beta chain is a study of T cell repertoires in cytomegalovirus infection. This clonotype was found a few times. TCRdb redid the calling of the reads with MiXCR, one entry per CDR3 protein. Among around 170,000 distinct CDR3 sequences, 17% were seen once, and the ten largest hold roughly a sixth. V was shortened by 3 bases and J by 1 base, with 13 bases between the two germline ends. The CDR3 contains 15 residues. Germline assignment: CDR1 MDHEN and CDR2 SYDVKM. The chain is built from TRBV28 and TRBJ2-7, with TRBD2 as a possible D gene (5 bases). The TCR sequence derives from a human donor in good health (CMV status not recorded). Some clones in this sample may be carry-over from other donors' samples. Material for sequencing was CD8+ T cells from PBMCs. CDR3 protein: CASSFRRGISYEQYF. The CDR3 region has the DNA TGTGCCAGCAGTTTCCGCCGAGGGATATCCTACGAGCAGTACTTC.